These T cell receptor beta chains were read from a single sample in a study of PD-1 blockade in classical Hodgkin lymphoma. The protocol was immunoSEQ multiplex PCR, while the TCRdb copy is restricted to in-frame clones and leaves out a portion. Here the sample spans about 10,000 clones, more than 90% being singletons. The specimen was CD8+ T cells from blood. The source is a human donor with classical Hodgkin lymphoma. Each CDR3 is given with its conserved first and last residue. D genes are given only for firm matches. Size is stated for part of the rows, as once, few or many counts, or as a class when the clone is expanded.

clone_size	v_call	d_call	j_call	cdr3_nt	cdr3_aa
NA	TRBV27	TRBD2	TRBJ2-1	TGTGCCAGCAGTTTAGGGCTAGCGGGGAATGAGCAGTTCTTC	CASSLGLAGNEQFF
NA	TRBV7-9	NA	TRBJ2-3	TGTGCCAGCAGGTTTCCGGGTCTAACAGATACGCAGTATTTT	CASRFPGLTDTQYF
NA	TRBV28	NA	TRBJ1-2	TGTGCCAGCAGTTTAGTACTAGGAATAGGGCGATTTAACTATGGCTACACCTTC	CASSLVLGIGRFNYGYTF
NA	TRBV6-5	NA	TRBJ2-2	TGTGCCAGCAGTTACTCGTTAAGCGACACCGGGGAGCTGTTTTTT	CASSYSLSDTGELFF
NA	TRBV30	NA	TRBJ1-1	TGTGCCTGGAGTGGACAGTCCACTGAAGCTTTCTTT	CAWSGQSTEAFF
NA	TRBV4-1	TRBD1	TRBJ1-2	TGCGCCAGCAGCCACCAAACGGGACAGGGGAGGGATGGCTACACCTTC	CASSHQTGQGRDGYTF
NA	TRBV13	TRBD2	TRBJ2-5	TGTGCCAGCAATCATGTGAGACTAGCGGGACCCCATAGGGCCCAGTACTTC	CASNHVRLAGPHRAQYF
NA	TRBV25-1	TRBD1	TRBJ1-1	TGTGCCAGCAGTAGTCAGGGGGCTGAAGCTTTCTTT	CASSSQGAEAFF
NA	TRBV27	TRBD2	TRBJ2-1	TGTGCCAGCAGTCTTGGGACTAGCGGGCGCTACAATGAGCAGTTCTTC	CASSLGTSGRYNEQFF
NA	TRBV28	NA	TRBJ2-7	TGTGCCAGCAGTTGGGGCTCGGGGCGGACAGCCTACGAGCAGTACTTC	CASSWGSGRTAYEQYF
NA	TRBV7-8	NA	TRBJ2-2	TGTGCCAGCAGCTTTGACAGGCCAAACACCGGGGAGCTGTTTTTT	CASSFDRPNTGELFF
NA	TRBV5-1	NA	TRBJ2-7	TGCGCCAGCAGCGCTGTCATCGGGTGGGGTGAAAACGAGCAGTACTTC	CASSAVIGWGENEQYF
NA	TRBV30	TRBD1	TRBJ1-1	TGTGCCTGGAGTGTCACTCTCGGACAGGGGGCGGGTGAAGCTTTCTTT	CAWSVTLGQGAGEAFF
NA	TRBV6-5	TRBD2	TRBJ2-3	TGTGCCAGCAGTTACCGACTAGCGGGAGAGACAGATACGCAGTATTTT	CASSYRLAGETDTQYF
NA	TRBV4-2	NA	TRBJ1-2	TGTGCCAGCAGCCAGCCTGAGACAGCTAACTATGGCTACACCTTC	CASSQPETANYGYTF
NA	TRBV6-1	TRBD1	TRBJ2-7	TGTGCCAGCAGTGAAACAGGGGGTGGGGGCGAGCAGTACTTC	CASSETGGGGEQYF
NA	TRBV6-5	NA	TRBJ2-1	TGTGCCAGCAGTTACTATGCCGACAATGAGCAGTTCTTC	CASSYYADNEQFF
NA	TRBV30	NA	TRBJ2-2	TGTGCCTGGAGTGCTCTTGCTATTCTACAGGTTTCATGGGGATCCGGGGAGCTGTTTTTT	CAWSALAILQVSWGSGELFF
NA	TRBV5-1	NA	TRBJ2-3	TGCGCCAGCAGCTTGGGGGGGACAGATACGCAGTATTTT	CASSLGGTDTQYF
NA	TRBV27	NA	TRBJ2-2	TGTGCCAGCAGTCTTGGTAATACCGGGGAGCTGTTTTTT	CASSLGNTGELFF
NA	TRBV9	TRBD2	TRBJ2-7	TGTGCCAGCAGCGAGGGGGGACTAGCGGACTACGAGCAGTACTTC	CASSEGGLADYEQYF
NA	TRBV2	NA	TRBJ2-5	TGTGCCAGCAGTGAAGTCAGGCTCTTCAAGTCGACCCAGTACTTC	CASSEVRLFKSTQYF
NA	TRBV6-7	TRBD2	TRBJ2-5	TGTGCCAGCAGTTGGGGGACTAGCGGACAAGAGACCCAGTACTTC	CASSWGTSGQETQYF
NA	TRBV6-6	TRBD1	TRBJ1-2	TGTGCCAGCAGCTCCGGGACAGTTTACACCTTC	CASSSGTVYTF
NA	TRBV5-1	NA	TRBJ2-5	TGCGCCAGCAGCCTGGCCCCCGCAGGGGACCAAGAGACCCAGTACTTC	CASSLAPAGDQETQYF
NA	TRBV11-2	TRBD1	TRBJ1-2	TGTGCCAGCAGCTACGGGACAGGGGGCGACTTAGCTAACTATGGCTACACCTTC	CASSYGTGGDLANYGYTF
NA	TRBV2	TRBD1	TRBJ1-1	TGTGCCAGCAGGGAGGACAGGGCCCTAAACACTGAAGCTTTCTTT	CASREDRALNTEAFF
few	TRBV10-1	TRBD1	TRBJ1-2	TGCGCCAGACGCCGGGACAGGTACCGCCCTTACTATGGCTACACCTTC	CARRRDRYRPYYGYTF
NA	TRBV28	NA	TRBJ2-3	TGTGCCAGCAGTTGGGGGTCCGGAGGACAGCGCGTTTTGGATACGCAGTATTTT	CASSWGSGGQRVLDTQYF
once	TRBV2	NA	TRBJ1-1	TGTGCCAGCAGTGAAACTGCCGAGTCCGGTGAAGCTTTCTTT	CASSETAESGEAFF
NA	TRBV9	TRBD1	TRBJ2-7	TGTGCCAGCAGCCCAGATGCAGGACAGGGGTTAAACGAGCAGTACTTC	CASSPDAGQGLNEQYF
NA	TRBV7-9	NA	TRBJ2-7	TGTGCCAGCAGTTTAAATTGGGCCAGTCCAGGACTTGAGCAGTACTTC	CASSLNWASPGLEQYF
NA	TRBV13	TRBD1	TRBJ2-5	TGTGCCAGCAGCTTCCGGGACAGGGGATCCCAAGAGACCCAGTACTTC	CASSFRDRGSQETQYF
NA	TRBV28	TRBD2	TRBJ2-3	TGTGCCAGCAGTCCAAGGACTAGCGGGGGGGCCTACCCAGATACGCAGTATTTT	CASSPRTSGGAYPDTQYF
NA	TRBV10-1	NA	TRBJ2-1	TGCGCCAGCAGCCTCAACAGTAGGGCTCAGAATGAGCAGTTCTTC	CASSLNSRAQNEQFF
once	TRBV9	TRBD1	TRBJ1-6	TGTGCCAGCAGCGTCGGACAGGATGTCTATGTCTCACCCCTCCACTTT	CASSVGQDVYVSPLHF
NA	TRBV7-9	NA	TRBJ2-7	TGTGCCAGCAGTCCCGGGGCAGACCGAGAGAGCTCCTACGAGCAGTACTTC	CASSPGADRESSYEQYF
NA	TRBV27	NA	TRBJ1-1	TGTGCCAGCAGGTTAGGGGTGGGAACTGAAGCTTTCTTT	CASRLGVGTEAFF
few	TRBV5-1	NA	TRBJ2-7	TGCGCCAGCACTGGTCAGAGCTCCTACGAGCAGTACTTC	CASTGQSSYEQYF
NA	TRBV7-9	NA	TRBJ2-7	TGTGCCAGCAGCTCCCTCAGGGTTGGAGAGCAGTACTTC	CASSSLRVGEQYF
NA	TRBV5-6	NA	TRBJ2-1	TGTGCCAGCAGCTTTGGTACAGGCCCAGTGGGAGAGCAGTTCTTC	CASSFGTGPVGEQFF
NA	TRBV10-3	NA	TRBJ1-1	TGTGCCATCAGTGACCCGAGGGGCAGGAGGGACACTGAAGCTTTCTTT	CAISDPRGRRDTEAFF
NA	TRBV7-9	NA	TRBJ2-1	TGTGCCAGCAGCTTAACTCAATCAGTAAGGAACAGCAATGAGCAGTTCTTC	CASSLTQSVRNSNEQFF
NA	TRBV5-1	TRBD1	TRBJ2-2	TGCGCCAGCCGACGCCTCCCGCAGGGGGCCGGGGAGCTGTTTTTT	CASRRLPQGAGELFF
NA	TRBV5-8	TRBD2	TRBJ2-2	TGTGCCAGCACCATCGAGCGGGGGGGAGTCTGGGAGCTGTTTTTT	CASTIERGGVWELFF
NA	TRBV25-1	TRBD2	TRBJ2-1	TGTGCCAGCAGTGAATGGGGACTAGCGGGAGTGGGTAATGAGCAGTTCTTC	CASSEWGLAGVGNEQFF